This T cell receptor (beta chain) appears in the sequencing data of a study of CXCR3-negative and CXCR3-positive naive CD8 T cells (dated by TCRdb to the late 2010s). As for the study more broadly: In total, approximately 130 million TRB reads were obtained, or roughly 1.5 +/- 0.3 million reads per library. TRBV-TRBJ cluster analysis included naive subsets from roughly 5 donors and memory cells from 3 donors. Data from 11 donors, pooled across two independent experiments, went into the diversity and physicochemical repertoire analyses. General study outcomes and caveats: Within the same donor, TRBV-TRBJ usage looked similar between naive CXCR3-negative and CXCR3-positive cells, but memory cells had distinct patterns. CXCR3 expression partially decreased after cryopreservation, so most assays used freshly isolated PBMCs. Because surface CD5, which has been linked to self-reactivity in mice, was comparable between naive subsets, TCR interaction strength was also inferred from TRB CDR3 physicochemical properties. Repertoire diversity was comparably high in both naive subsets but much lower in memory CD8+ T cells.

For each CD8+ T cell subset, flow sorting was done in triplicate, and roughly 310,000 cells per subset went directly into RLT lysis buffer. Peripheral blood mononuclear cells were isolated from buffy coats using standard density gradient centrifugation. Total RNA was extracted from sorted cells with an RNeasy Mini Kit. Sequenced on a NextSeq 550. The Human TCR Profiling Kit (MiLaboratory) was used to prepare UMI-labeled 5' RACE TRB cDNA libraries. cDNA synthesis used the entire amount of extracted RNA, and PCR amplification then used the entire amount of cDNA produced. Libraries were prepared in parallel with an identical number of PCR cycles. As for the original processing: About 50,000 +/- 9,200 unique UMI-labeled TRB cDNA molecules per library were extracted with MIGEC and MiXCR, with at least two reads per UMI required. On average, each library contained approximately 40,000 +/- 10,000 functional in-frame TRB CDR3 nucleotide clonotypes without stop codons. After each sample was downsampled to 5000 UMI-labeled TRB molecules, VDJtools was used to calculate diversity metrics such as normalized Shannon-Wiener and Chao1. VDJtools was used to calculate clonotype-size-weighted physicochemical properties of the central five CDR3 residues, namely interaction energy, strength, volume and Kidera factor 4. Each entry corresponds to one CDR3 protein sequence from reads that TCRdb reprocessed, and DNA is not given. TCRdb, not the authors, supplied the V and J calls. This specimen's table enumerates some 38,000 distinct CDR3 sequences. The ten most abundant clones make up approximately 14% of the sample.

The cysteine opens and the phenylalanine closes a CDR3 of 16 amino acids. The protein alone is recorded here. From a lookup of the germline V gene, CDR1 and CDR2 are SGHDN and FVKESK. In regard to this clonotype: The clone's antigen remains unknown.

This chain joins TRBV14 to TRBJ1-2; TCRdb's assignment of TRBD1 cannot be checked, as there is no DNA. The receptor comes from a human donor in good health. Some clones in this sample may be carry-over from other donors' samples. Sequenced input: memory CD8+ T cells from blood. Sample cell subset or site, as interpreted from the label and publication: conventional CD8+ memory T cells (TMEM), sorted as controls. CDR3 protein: CASSQVRGFMDYGYTF.